This TCR beta chain stems from a study of spatial heterogeneity in lung cancer. This clonotype was seen a handful of times. Compared with germline, one end of the junction differs, possibly owing to a read error. Each TCR cDNA molecule bore a unique molecular identifier. TCRdb called the 5' RACE reads again in MiXCR, with one record for every CDR3 protein. Of about 47,000 distinct CDR3 sequences in the sample, about 11% were seen once. Germline V gene data show CDR1 as MNHNY and CDR2 as SVGAGI (reference sequence). This CDR3 has 11 amino acids. Time point reported: blood at routine non-recurrence follow-up after resection.

The receptor's source is a male donor with early-stage non-small cell lung cancer. Sequencing used PBMCs, obtained at follow-up. The chain joins TRBV6-6 to TRBJ1-2; no firm D call. Here the CDR3 reads CASSSPSAFFF. The CDR3 coding sequence is TGTGCCAGCAGTTCTCCCTCAGCCTTCTTTTTC.